A selection of T cell receptor beta chains follows, all from one sample in a study of T cells in Graves' hyperthyroidism and ophthalmopathy. TCRdb recomputed calls from the multiplex PCR reads with MiXCR, one row per CDR3 protein. In the table there are about 380,000 distinct CDR3 sequences, less than 20% of which are singletons. The sample consisted of blood. Every receptor here comes from a man in his late teens or twenties with Graves' ophthalmopathy. Both conserved end residues are part of each CDR3. A D gene is named only where the DNA matches it firmly.

cdr3_aa cdr3_length j_call d_call v_call
CASSSRTSGGAPSYEQYF 18 TRBJ2-7 TRBD2 TRBV12-3/TRBV12-4
CASSMGVGGYNEQFF 15 TRBJ2-1 . TRBV19
CASRNRDYGYTF 12 TRBJ1-2 . TRBV2
CASSLGTGREHEQYF 15 TRBJ2-7 TRBD1 TRBV27
CASSTRTHASTDTQYF 16 TRBJ2-3 . TRBV5-1
CASSIRPAGGNNEQFF 16 TRBJ2-1 TRBD2 TRBV19
CASTGGTSTDTQYF 14 TRBJ2-3 . TRBV5-1
CASTSGVGLLSSYNEQFF 18 TRBJ2-1 . TRBV5-1
CATSETHAPDTDTQYF 16 TRBJ2-3 . TRBV15
CASSPTSGDSTDTQYF 16 TRBJ2-3 TRBD2 TRBV5-1